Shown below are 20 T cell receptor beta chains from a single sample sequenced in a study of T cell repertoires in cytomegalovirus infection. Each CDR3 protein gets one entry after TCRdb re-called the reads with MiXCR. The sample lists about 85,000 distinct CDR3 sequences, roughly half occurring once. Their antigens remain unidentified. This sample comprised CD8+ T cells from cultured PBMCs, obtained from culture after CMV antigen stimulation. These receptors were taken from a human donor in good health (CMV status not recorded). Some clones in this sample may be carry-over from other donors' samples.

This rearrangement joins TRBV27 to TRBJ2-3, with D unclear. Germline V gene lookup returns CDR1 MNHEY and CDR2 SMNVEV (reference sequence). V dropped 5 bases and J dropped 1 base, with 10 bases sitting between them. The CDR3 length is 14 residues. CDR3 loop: CASSLARGTDTQYF. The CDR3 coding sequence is TGTGCCAGCAGTCTGGCCCGTGGCACAGATACGCAGTATTTT.

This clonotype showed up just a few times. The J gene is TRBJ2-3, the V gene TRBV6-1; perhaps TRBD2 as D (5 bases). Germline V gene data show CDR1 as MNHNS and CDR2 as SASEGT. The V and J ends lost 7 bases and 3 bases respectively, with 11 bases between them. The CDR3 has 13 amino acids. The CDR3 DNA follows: TGTGCCAGCAACCTACTAGTAACAGATACGCAGTATTTT. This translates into CASNLLVTDTQYF.

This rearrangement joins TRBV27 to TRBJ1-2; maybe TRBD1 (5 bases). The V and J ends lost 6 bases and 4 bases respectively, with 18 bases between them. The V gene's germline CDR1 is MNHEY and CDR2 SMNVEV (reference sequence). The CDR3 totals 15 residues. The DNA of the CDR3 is TGTGCCAGCAGCCAAGGGACCGCTGCCGTCTATGGCTACACCTTC. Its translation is CASSQGTAAVYGYTF.

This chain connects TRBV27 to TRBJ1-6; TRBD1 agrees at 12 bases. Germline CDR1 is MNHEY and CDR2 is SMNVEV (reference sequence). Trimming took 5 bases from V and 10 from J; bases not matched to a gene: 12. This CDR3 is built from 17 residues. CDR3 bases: TGTGCCAGCAGTGGGGGACAGGGGGCGCCGGGGCCGTCACCCCTCCACTTT. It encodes CASSGGQGAPGPSPLHF.

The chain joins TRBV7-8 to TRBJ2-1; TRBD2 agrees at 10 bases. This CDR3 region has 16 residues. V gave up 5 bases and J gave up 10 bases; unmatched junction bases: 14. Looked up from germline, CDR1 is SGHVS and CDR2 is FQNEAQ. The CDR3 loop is CASSGSSGGSFGEQFF. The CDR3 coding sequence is TGTGCCAGCAGCGGGTCTAGCGGGGGCTCCTTTGGGGAGCAGTTCTTC.

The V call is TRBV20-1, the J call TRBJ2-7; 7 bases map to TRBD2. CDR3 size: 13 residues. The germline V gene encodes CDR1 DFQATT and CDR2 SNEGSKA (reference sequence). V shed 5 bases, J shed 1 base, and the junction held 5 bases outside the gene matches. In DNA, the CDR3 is TGCAGTGCTCAAGACGGGGGGTCCTACGAGCAGTACTTC. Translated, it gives CSAQDGGSYEQYF.

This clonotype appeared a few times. The CDR3 DNA is TGTGCCAGTCCCGGGACTCTCACCGGGGAGCTGTTTTTT. It is translated as CASPGTLTGELFF. The rearrangement uses TRBV7-9 and TRBJ2-2; D possibly corresponds to TRBD2 (6 bases). Germline values: CDR1 SEHNR, CDR2 FQNEAQ (reference sequence). Trimming stripped 9 bases from V and 4 bases from J, with 12 bases between. The CDR3 runs to 13 residues.

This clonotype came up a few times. The chain's CDR3 is CASSAPEGRRRAREQYF. The CDR3 nucleotides read TGTGCCAGCAGTGCACCGGAGGGCCGGCGTAGGGCTCGAGAGCAGTACTTC. J is TRBJ2-7 and V is TRBV28, with D tentatively TRBD2 (6 bases). Germline CDR1 MDHEN, CDR2 SYDVKM. V was pared by 5 bases and J by 7 bases, with 27 bases between. The CDR3 length is 17 residues.

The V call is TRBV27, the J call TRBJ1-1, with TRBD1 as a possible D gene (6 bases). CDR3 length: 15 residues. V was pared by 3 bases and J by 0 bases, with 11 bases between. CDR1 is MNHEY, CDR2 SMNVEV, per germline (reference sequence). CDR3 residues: CASSFVQGLNTEAFF. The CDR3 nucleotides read TGTGCCAGCAGTTTCGTACAGGGTTTGAACACTGAAGCTTTCTTT.

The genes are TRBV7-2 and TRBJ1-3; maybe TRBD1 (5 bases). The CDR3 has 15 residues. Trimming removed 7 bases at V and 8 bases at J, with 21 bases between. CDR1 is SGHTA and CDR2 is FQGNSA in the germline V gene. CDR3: CASTRDSIVADTIYF. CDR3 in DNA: TGTGCCAGCACCAGGGACTCCATTGTTGCAGACACCATATATTTT.

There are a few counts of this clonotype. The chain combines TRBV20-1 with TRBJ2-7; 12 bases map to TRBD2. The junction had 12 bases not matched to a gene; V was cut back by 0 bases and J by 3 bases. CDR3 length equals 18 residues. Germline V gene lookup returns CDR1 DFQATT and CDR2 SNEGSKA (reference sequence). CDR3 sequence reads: CSARDPSGRALRYYEQYF. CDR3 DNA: TGCAGTGCTAGAGATCCTAGCGGGAGGGCACTTAGGTACTACGAGCAGTACTTC.

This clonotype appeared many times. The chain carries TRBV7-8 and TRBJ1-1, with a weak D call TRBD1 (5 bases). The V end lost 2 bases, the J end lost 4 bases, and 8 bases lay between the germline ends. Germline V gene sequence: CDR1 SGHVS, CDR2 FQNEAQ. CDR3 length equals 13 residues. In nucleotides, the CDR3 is TGTGCCAGCAGCTTATCCGGGGGCACTGAAGCTTTCTTT. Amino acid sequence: CASSLSGGTEAFF. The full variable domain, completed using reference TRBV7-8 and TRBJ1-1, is GAGVSQSPRYKVAKRGQDVALRCDPISGHVSLFWYQQALGQGPEFLTYFQNEAQLDKSGLPSDRFFAERPEGSVSTLKIQRTQQEDSAVYLCASSLSGGTEAFFGQGTRLTVV.

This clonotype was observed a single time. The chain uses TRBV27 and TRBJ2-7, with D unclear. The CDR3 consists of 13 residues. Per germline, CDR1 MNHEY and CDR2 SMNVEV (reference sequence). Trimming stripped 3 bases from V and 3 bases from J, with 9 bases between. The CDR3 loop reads CASSLFGYYEQYF. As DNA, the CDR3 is TGTGCCAGCAGTTTGTTCGGATACTACGAGCAGTACTTC.

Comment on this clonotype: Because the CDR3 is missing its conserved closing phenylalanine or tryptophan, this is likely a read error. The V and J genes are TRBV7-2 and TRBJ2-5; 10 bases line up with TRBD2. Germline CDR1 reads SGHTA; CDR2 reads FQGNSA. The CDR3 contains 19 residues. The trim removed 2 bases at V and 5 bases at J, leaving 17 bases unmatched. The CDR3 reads CASSLRGASGRPDGETQYI. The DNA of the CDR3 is TGTGCCAGCAGCTTAAGAGGGGCTAGCGGGAGACCCGACGGGGAGACCCAGTACATC.

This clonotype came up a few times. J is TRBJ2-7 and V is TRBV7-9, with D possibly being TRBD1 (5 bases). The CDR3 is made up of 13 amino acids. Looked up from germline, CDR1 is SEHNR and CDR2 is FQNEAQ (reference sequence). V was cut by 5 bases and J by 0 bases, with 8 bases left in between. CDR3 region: CASSRQSSYEQYF. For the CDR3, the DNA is TGTGCCAGCAGCCGACAGTCCTCCTACGAGCAGTACTTC. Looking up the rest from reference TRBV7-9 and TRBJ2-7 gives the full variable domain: DTGVSQNPRHKITKRGQNVTFRCDPISEHNRLYWYRQTLGQGPEFLTYFQNEAQLEKSRLLSDRFSAERPKGSFSTLEIQRTEQGDSAMYLCASSRQSSYEQYFGPGTRLTVT.

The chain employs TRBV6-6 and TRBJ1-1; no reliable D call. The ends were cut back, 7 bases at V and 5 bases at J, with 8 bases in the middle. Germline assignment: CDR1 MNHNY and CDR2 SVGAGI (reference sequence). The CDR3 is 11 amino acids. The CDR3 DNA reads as TGTGCCAGCATTCTGGGGACTGAAGCTTTCTTT. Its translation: CASILGTEAFF.

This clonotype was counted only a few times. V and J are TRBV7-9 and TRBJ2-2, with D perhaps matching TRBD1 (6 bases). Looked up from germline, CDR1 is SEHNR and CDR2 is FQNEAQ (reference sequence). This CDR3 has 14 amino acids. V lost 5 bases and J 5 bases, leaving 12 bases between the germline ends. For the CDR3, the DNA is TGTGCCAGCAGCACCCGCCAGGGGACCGGGGAGCTGTTTTTT. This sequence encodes CASSTRQGTGELFF.

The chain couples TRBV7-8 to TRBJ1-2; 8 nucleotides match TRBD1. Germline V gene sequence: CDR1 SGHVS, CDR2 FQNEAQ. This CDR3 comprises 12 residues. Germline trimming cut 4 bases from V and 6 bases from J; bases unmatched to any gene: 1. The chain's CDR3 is CASSSDRDGYTF. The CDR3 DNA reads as TGTGCCAGCAGCTCGGACAGGGATGGCTACACCTTC. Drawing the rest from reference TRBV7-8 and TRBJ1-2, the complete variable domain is GAGVSQSPRYKVAKRGQDVALRCDPISGHVSLFWYQQALGQGPEFLTYFQNEAQLDKSGLPSDRFFAERPEGSVSTLKIQRTQQEDSAVYLCASSSDRDGYTFGSGTRLTVV.

The CDR3 coding sequence is TGTGCCAGCAGCCAGTCAGGGACAGCAGCTTATGGCTACACCTTC. Its protein is CASSQSGTAAYGYTF. V is TRBV14 and J is TRBJ1-2; 7 bases agree with TRBD1. Germline CDR1 reads SGHDN; CDR2 reads FVKESK. The CDR3 consists of 15 residues. V shed 3 bases, J shed 5 bases, and the junction held 9 bases outside the gene matches.

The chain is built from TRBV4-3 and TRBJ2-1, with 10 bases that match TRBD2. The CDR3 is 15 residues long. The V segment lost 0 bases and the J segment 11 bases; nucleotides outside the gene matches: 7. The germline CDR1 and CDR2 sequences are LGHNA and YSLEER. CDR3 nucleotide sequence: TGCGCCAGCAGCCAAGACCTGCTAGCGGGAGTCCAGCAGTTCTTC. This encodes CASSQDLLAGVQQFF.